Listed below are T cell receptor beta chains from one sample, sequenced in a study of T cell repertoires in cytomegalovirus infection. Via MiXCR, TCRdb re-called the reads, giving one row per CDR3 protein. The sample lists about 300,000 distinct CDR3 sequences, about 25% occurring once. Specimen: PBMCs. Receptor source: a human donor in good health (CMV status not recorded). Some clones in this sample may be carry-over from other donors' samples. CDR3s include the opening cysteine and the closing phenylalanine or tryptophan. D genes are given only for firm matches. Rows give clone size only sometimes, using once, few, many, or a class for an expanded clone.

d_call j_call clone_size v_call cdr3_nt cdr3_aa
. TRBJ2-1 few TRBV6-2/TRBV6-3 TGTGCCAGCAGCGATACAGCGGGTGTAGCGCTTGAGCAGTTCTTC CASSDTAGVALEQFF
TRBD2 TRBJ2-1 . TRBV25-1 TGTGCCAGCAGTCCAGTAGCGGGAGGTCCCTATGAGCAGTTCTTC CASSPVAGGPYEQFF
. TRBJ2-7 . TRBV6-2/TRBV6-3 TGTGCCAGCAGTTACTCGGGAGAAGGCACCTACGAGCAGTACTTC CASSYSGEGTYEQYF
. TRBJ2-4 . TRBV19 TGTGCCAGTAGTATTTACGGGGTAGCCAAAAACATTCAGTACTTC CASSIYGVAKNIQYF
. TRBJ1-2 many TRBV7-2 TGTGCCAGCAGACTGACAGAGAACTATGGCTACACCTTC CASRLTENYGYTF
. TRBJ2-7 many TRBV7-2 TGTGCCAGCAGCTTCGACAGTCAGAGCTCCTACGAGCAGTACTTC CASSFDSQSSYEQYF
. TRBJ2-2 once TRBV7-9 TGTGCCAGCAGCTTAGAGGGGGAGCTGTTTTTT CASSLEGELFF
TRBD2 TRBJ2-3 few TRBV7-8 TGTGCCAGCAGCCCTAGACTAGCGGGATTATCAGATACGCAGTATTTT CASSPRLAGLSDTQYF
. TRBJ1-5 few TRBV10-3 TGTGCCATCAGTGGAACGAATCAGCCCCAGCATTTT CAISGTNQPQHF
. TRBJ2-1 . TRBV29-1 TGCAGCCCTGGGGGGGGGCTCAATGAGCAGTTCTTC CSPGGGLNEQFF
. TRBJ2-6 many TRBV28 TGTGCCAGCAGTTCAAAATGGAGCTCTGGGGCCAACGTCCTGACTTTC CASSSKWSSGANVLTF
. TRBJ2-5 many TRBV7-2 TGTGCCAGCAGCTTAGAGGGGGGCCAAGAGACCCAGTACTTC CASSLEGGQETQYF
TRBD2 TRBJ2-1 many TRBV2 TGTGCCAGCAGGACTAGCGGGGCAGAGCAGTTCTTC CASRTSGAEQFF
. TRBJ1-2 many TRBV7-9 TGTGCCAGCAGCTTAGATGCGGGGGCCGACTATGGCTACACCTTC CASSLDAGADYGYTF
. TRBJ2-3 . TRBV6-2/TRBV6-3 TGTGCCAGCAGTTCCTACTTAGATACGCAGTATTTT CASSSYLDTQYF
TRBD2 TRBJ2-7 many TRBV7-2 TGTGCCAGCAGCCGGGACTACTCCTACGAGCAGTACTTC CASSRDYSYEQYF
. TRBJ2-1 . TRBV6-2/TRBV6-3 TGTGCCAGCAGTTACTCGGTATATGGAAGGAGCTCCTACAATGAGCAGTTCTTC CASSYSVYGRSSYNEQFF
. TRBJ1-2 many TRBV7-2 TGTGCCAGCAGCTTAGTCCGGGGCTATGGCTACACCTTC CASSLVRGYGYTF
. TRBJ2-1 few TRBV6-1 TGTGCCAGCAGAGAATCCTACAATGAGCAGTTCTTC CASRESYNEQFF
. TRBJ2-3 . TRBV11-2 TGTGCCAGCAGCGCTAGCGCAGCAGATACGCAGTATTTT CASSASAADTQYF
TRBD2 TRBJ2-1 . TRBV28 TGTGCCAGCAGCCGACTAGGGACTAGCCTGGGCCGCGTGCAGTTCTTC CASSRLGTSLGRVQFF
. TRBJ2-1 many TRBV7-2 TGTGCCAGCAGCTTACAGAGAGGGGGAAACAATGAGCAGTTCTTC CASSLQRGGNNEQFF
TRBD2 TRBJ2-1 many TRBV7-9 TGTGCCAGCAGCCGGACTAGCGGGGGTATAAATGAGCAGTTCTTC CASSRTSGGINEQFF
. TRBJ1-1 few TRBV30 TGTGCCTGGAGTTCCGGGGGCGTTGCTTTCTTT CAWSSGGVAFF
. TRBJ1-5 . TRBV28 TGTGCCAGCACCCCGATTGGGGGGTGGGGTCAGCCCCAGCATTTT CASTPIGGWGQPQHF
. TRBJ2-2 few TRBV20-1 TGCAGTGCTAGAGAATTGACGGAAAACACCGGGGAGCTGTTTTTT CSARELTENTGELFF
TRBD2 TRBJ2-1 few TRBV6-1 TGTGCCAGCAGCGGACTAGCGGAGGTCAATGAGCAGTTCTTC CASSGLAEVNEQFF
. TRBJ1-1 . TRBV11-2 TGTGCCAGCAGCTTAATGACCGCTGAAGCTTTCTTT CASSLMTAEAFF